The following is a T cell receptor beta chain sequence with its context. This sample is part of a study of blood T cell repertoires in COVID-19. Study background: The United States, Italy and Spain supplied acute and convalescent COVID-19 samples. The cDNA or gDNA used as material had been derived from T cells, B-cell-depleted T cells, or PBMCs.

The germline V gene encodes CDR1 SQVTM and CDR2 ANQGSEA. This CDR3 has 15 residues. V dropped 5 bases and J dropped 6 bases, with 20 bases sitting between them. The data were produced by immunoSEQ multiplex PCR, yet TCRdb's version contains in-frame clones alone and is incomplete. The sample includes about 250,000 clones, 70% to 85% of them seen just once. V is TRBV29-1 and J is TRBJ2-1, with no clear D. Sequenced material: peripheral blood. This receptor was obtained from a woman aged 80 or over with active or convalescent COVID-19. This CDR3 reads CSVRIDILGFNEQFF. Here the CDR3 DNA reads TGCAGCGTTCGTATAGACATACTCGGCTTCAATGAGCAGTTCTTC.